These 28 T cell receptor beta chains came from one sample sequenced in a study of human T cells and chemical hapten exposure. TCRdb re-derived calls from the RACE reads in MiXCR, one entry per CDR3 protein. This table holds about 190,000 distinct CDR3 sequences, more than 20% found once. Time point here: patch test 3, about 24 weeks after DPC sensitization. This sample's treatment: therapeutic diphenylcyclopropenone sensitization with weekly scalp DPC. The material sequenced was whole blood, taken in connection with sensitization to the hapten diphenylcyclopropenone (DPC). The receptors shown here come from a woman aged 40 to 50 with alopecia areata. Some clones in this sample may be carry-over from other donors' samples.

The gene calls are TRBV4-1 and TRBJ2-7; no clear D gene. Trimming shortened V by 2 bases and J by 0 bases, and 14 bases separated the two germline ends. The CDR3 consists of 16 residues. Germline-derived CDR1 and CDR2 are MGHRA and YSYEKL. The CDR3 reads CASSQPTDRSSYEQYF. As DNA, the CDR3 is TGCGCCAGCAGCCAACCGACCGACCGAAGCTCCTACGAGCAGTACTTC.

V gene TRBV6-2 or TRBV6-3 combines with J gene TRBJ2-2; possible D gene TRBD1, 5 bases. The germline V gene has CDR1 MNHEY and CDR2 SVGEGT. V was trimmed by 2 bases and J by 4 bases, leaving 5 bases between them. CDR3 size: 13 residues. CDR3 bases: TGTGCCAGCAGTTACGGGGCCACCGGGGAGCTGTTTTTT. It specifies CASSYGATGELFF.

The V and J genes are TRBV5-5 and TRBJ1-1, with 7 nucleotides matching TRBD1. The CDR3 runs to 13 residues. Germline lookup yields CDR1 SGHKS and CDR2 YYEKEE (reference sequence). J lost 4 bases, V lost 4 bases, and 4 bases had no gene match. This chain's CDR3 is CASSLGQSTEAFF. The CDR3 region has the DNA TGTGCCAGCAGCCTGGGACAGAGCACTGAAGCTTTCTTT. Variable domain in full (rest from reference TRBV5-5 and TRBJ1-1): DAGVTQSPTHLIKTRGQQVTLRCSPISGHKSVSWYQQVLGQGPQFIFQYYEKEERGRGNFPDRFSARQFPNYSSELNVNALLLGDSALYLCASSLGQSTEAFFGQGTRLTVV.

This clonotype turned up a few times. The chain recombines TRBV6-2 or TRBV6-3 with TRBJ2-7, with a possible D match to TRBD2 (6 bases). The CDR3 is 16 residues long. V lost 0 bases, J lost 0 bases, and 12 bases lay in between. The germline gives CDR1 MNHEY, CDR2 SVGEGT. This chain's CDR3 is CASSYSIGGGSYEQYF. The CDR3 bases are TGTGCCAGCAGTTACTCGATCGGGGGAGGCTCCTACGAGCAGTACTTC.

CDR3 DNA sequence: TGTGCCAGCAGCCGGCGCACCGGGGAGCTGTTTTTT. This codes for CASSRRTGELFF. The chain combines TRBV4-2 with TRBJ2-2; D remains ambiguous. The V end lost 4 bases, the J end lost 4 bases, and 4 bases lay between the germline ends. Germline lookup yields CDR1 LGHNA and CDR2 YNFKEQ. The CDR3 contains 12 residues.

At least ten counts were recorded for this clonotype. The chain uses TRBV6-5 and TRBJ1-1, with D possibly being TRBD1 (6 bases). This CDR3 spans 16 amino acids. Germline loops: CDR1 MNHEY, CDR2 SVGAGI. The V end was cut by 5 bases, the J end by 5 bases, with 21 bases between. Here the CDR3 reads CASSLRQDIWGTEAFF. Written as DNA, the CDR3 is TGTGCCAGCAGTCTCAGACAGGACATCTGGGGTACTGAAGCTTTCTTT.

The CDR3 spells CAISERGFTEAFF. The CDR3 DNA reads TGTGCCATCAGTGAGCGAGGGTTCACTGAAGCTTTCTTT. The chain uses TRBV10-3 and TRBJ1-1; no clear D gene. This CDR3 comprises 13 residues. The germline V gene has CDR1 ENHRY and CDR2 SYGVKD. Trimming pared 2 bases from V and 4 bases from J, leaving 8 bases between.

This clonotype has a handful of counts. This chain uses TRBV20-1 with TRBJ2-4; a weak D match, TRBD2 (6 bases). CDR3 length: 14 amino acids. Trimming pared 5 bases from V and 3 bases from J, leaving 14 bases between. Germline-derived CDR1 and CDR2 are DFQATT and SNEGSKA (reference sequence). CDR3 in amino acids: CSAPPRGIKNIQYF. The CDR3 bases are TGCAGTGCTCCACCCCGGGGGATCAAAAACATTCAGTACTTC.

The V gene is TRBV5-4, the J gene TRBJ2-2; D may be TRBD1 or TRBD2 (7 bases each). Germline CDR1 SGHNT, CDR2 YYREEE (reference sequence). CDR3 length: 15 residues. V lost 5 bases and J 6 bases, leaving 17 bases between the germline ends. CDR3 loop: CASRWGGQSPGELFF. CDR3 bases: TGTGCCAGCAGATGGGGGGGACAGTCACCCGGGGAGCTGTTTTTT.

In this sample, this clonotype turned up many times. The chain links TRBV7-9 to TRBJ2-7; D is uncertain. Germline CDR1 SEHNR, CDR2 FQNEAQ (reference sequence). The CDR3 is 12 residues long. The V end lost 1 base, the J end lost 7 bases, and 8 bases lay between the germline ends. The CDR3: CASSLVVKEQYF. CDR3 DNA sequence: TGTGCCAGCAGCTTAGTAGTGAAAGAGCAGTACTTC.

This chain links TRBV6-2 or TRBV6-3 with TRBJ2-7; perhaps D is TRBD1 or TRBD2 (6 bases each). Germline V gene lookup returns CDR1 MNHEY and CDR2 SVGEGT. The V gene lost 6 bases and the J gene lost 2 bases, with 11 bases spanning the gap. This CDR3 contains 13 residues. CDR3 loop: CASRRDTAYEQYF. DNA of the CDR3: TGTGCCAGCAGGCGGGACACTGCCTACGAGCAGTACTTC.

This clonotype was counted only a few times. The chain carries TRBV29-1 and TRBJ2-2, with D unresolved. The ends were cut back, 4 bases at V and 5 bases at J, with 8 bases in the middle. CDR1 SQVTM and CDR2 ANQGSEA come from the germline V gene. The CDR3 spans 12 residues. Here the CDR3 DNA reads TGCAGCGTTGGAGAGATTACCGGGGAGCTGTTTTTT. This encodes CSVGEITGELFF.

This clonotype appeared a few times. The V and J genes are TRBV15 and TRBJ2-5; D perhaps matches TRBD2 (6 bases). This CDR3 is built from 15 residues. From germline, CDR1 is LNHNV and CDR2 YYDKDF (reference sequence). V shed 5 bases and J shed 5 bases, with 18 bases lying between them. CDR3 in DNA: TGTGCCACCAGCTCCCCATCCCGGGGGAAGGAGACCCAGTACTTC. Translated, it gives CATSSPSRGKETQYF.

V and J are TRBV12-3 or TRBV12-4 and TRBJ1-2, with 7 bases aligning to TRBD1. The CDR3 runs 14 residues. Losses at the gene ends were 3 bases for V and 7 bases for J; bases not matched to a gene: 8. The CDR3 spells CASSFVLQGGGYTF. The CDR3, as DNA: TGTGCCAGCAGTTTCGTTCTCCAGGGGGGTGGCTACACCTTC.

V usage is TRBV5-1 and J usage is TRBJ1-2; D perhaps matches TRBD1 (5 bases). Germline-derived CDR1 and CDR2 are SGHRS and YFSETQ. The CDR3 runs 13 residues. V was cut by 2 bases and J by 8 bases, with 13 bases left in between. CDR3 sequence: CASSFDRTDGYTF. CDR3 coding DNA: TGCGCCAGCAGCTTCGACAGAACGGACGGCTACACCTTC.

Only a few counts were recorded for this clonotype. The V gene is TRBV24-1, the J gene TRBJ2-1; 12 bases agree with TRBD2. Trimming cost V 4 bases and J 8 bases; bases outside gene matches: 5. CDR1 and CDR2 from the germline V gene are KGHDR and SFDVKD. CDR3 length equals 15 residues. CDR3 in amino acids: CATSESSGRVDEQFF. The CDR3 bases are TGTGCCACCAGTGAATCTAGCGGGAGGGTAGATGAGCAGTTCTTC.

The chain has TRBV7-2 and TRBJ2-3; D perhaps matches TRBD2 (6 bases). This CDR3 comprises 14 residues. V was pared by 0 bases and J by 4 bases, with 8 bases between. Germline values: CDR1 SGHTA, CDR2 FQGNSA. The CDR3, as DNA: TGTGCCAGCAGCTTAGCGGCGGGACCAGATACGCAGTATTTT. Its translation is CASSLAAGPDTQYF.

The CDR3 sequence: CASSVGQTSFMNTEAFF. CDR3 bases: TGTGCCAGCAGCGTAGGCCAGACTTCCTTTATGAACACTGAAGCTTTCTTT. This sequence joins TRBV9 and TRBJ1-1; D unclear. This CDR3 contains 17 residues. CDR1 and CDR2 (germline): SGDLS, YYNGEE. V lost 0 bases to trimming and J lost 0 bases, with 15 bases between them.

This clonotype has at least ten counts. V and J are TRBV4-3 and TRBJ1-5; 8 nucleotides agree with TRBD1. J was trimmed by 4 bases and V by 0 bases; bases with no gene match: 2. The CDR3 is made up of 15 amino acids. CDR1 LGHNA and CDR2 YSLEER come from the germline V gene. CDR3 nucleotide sequence: TGCGCCAGCAGCCAAGATAGGACAGGGAATCAGCCCCAGCATTTT. Encoded protein: CASSQDRTGNQPQHF.

This clonotype has just a few counts. The chain combines TRBV6-2 or TRBV6-3 with TRBJ1-5; D remains unclear. Trimming left V 6 bases short and J 2 bases short, with 11 bases between. This CDR3 has 14 residues. Germline CDR1 is MNHEY and CDR2 is SVGEGT. The CDR3 here is CASRSDRGNQPQHF. CDR3 sequence (DNA): TGTGCCAGCAGATCCGACCGAGGCAATCAGCCCCAGCATTTT.

The V and J genes are TRBV11-2 and TRBJ2-3; TRBD2 aligns across 11 bases. Unmatched junction bases numbered 3, after V lost 1 base and J lost 0 bases. This CDR3 region has 17 residues. Germline CDR1 and CDR2: SGHAT and FQNNGV. The CDR3 loop reads CASSLGRTSGSTDTQYF. In DNA, the CDR3 is TGTGCCAGCAGCTTAGGTCGGACTAGCGGGAGCACAGATACGCAGTATTTT.

This rearrangement joins TRBV18 to TRBJ1-1, with D possibly matching TRBD1 (5 bases). This CDR3 is 16 amino acids long. Trimming removed 2 bases at V and 2 bases at J, with 15 bases between. CDR1 KGHSH and CDR2 LQKENI come from the germline V gene. The CDR3 spells CASSPNIRGINTEAFF. Here the CDR3 DNA reads TGTGCCAGCTCACCAAATATCCGGGGGATAAACACTGAAGCTTTCTTT.

Only a few counts were recorded for this clonotype. The J gene is TRBJ2-2, the V gene TRBV7-3, with D perhaps TRBD1 (5 bases). Germline assignment: CDR1 SGHTA and CDR2 FQGTGA. Trimming pared 7 bases from V and 3 bases from J, leaving 18 bases between. This CDR3 has 16 residues. The CDR3 region is CASTLRRTGYTGELFF. The CDR3 DNA is TGTGCCAGCACTCTGAGACGTACAGGATACACCGGGGAGCTGTTTTTT.

This clonotype was observed a few times. This rearrangement joins TRBV28 to TRBJ2-7; a weak D match, TRBD2 (7 bases). The germline CDR1 and CDR2 sequences are MDHEN and SYDVKM. Trimming took 8 bases from V and 3 from J, leaving 17 bases between them. The CDR3 length is 14 residues. CDR3 coding DNA: TGTGCCAGCGGTGGGGTGGGAGGGGGCTACGAGCAGTACTTC. Translated, it gives CASGGVGGGYEQYF.

This clonotype was detected only a few times. The V call is TRBV15, the J call TRBJ2-5, with D perhaps assigned TRBD1 or TRBD2 (5 bases each). V gave up 1 base and J gave up 5 bases, with 14 bases separating them. CDR3 length: 15 residues. From germline, CDR1 is LNHNV and CDR2 YYDKDF (reference sequence). The CDR3 sequence: CATSRGLGEGETQYF. The DNA of the CDR3 is TGTGCCACCAGCAGAGGTCTGGGGGAAGGGGAGACCCAGTACTTC.

The rearrangement joins TRBV28 to TRBJ2-3; 8 bases align to TRBD1. V shed 4 bases, J shed 6 bases, and the junction held 9 bases outside the gene matches. The CDR3 length is 15 residues. Germline CDR1 reads MDHEN; CDR2 reads SYDVKM. For the CDR3, the DNA is TGTGCCAGCAGTTCTCGGACAGGGACGGTTGATACGCAGTATTTT. Amino acid sequence: CASSSRTGTVDTQYF.

V is TRBV20-1 and J is TRBJ2-7; D is possibly TRBD2 (6 bases). Germline V gene data show CDR1 as DFQATT and CDR2 as SNEGSKA (reference sequence). Trimming removed 1 base from V and 2 bases from J, with 15 bases in between. CDR3 length equals 15 residues. The CDR3 DNA follows: TGCAGTGCTAGAGGGTTAGGGACTCTTGCCTACGAGCAGTACTTC. Translating it yields CSARGLGTLAYEQYF.

The V gene is TRBV2, the J gene TRBJ2-2; D remains unclear. The germline V and J ends were trimmed by 5 bases and 6 bases, with 10 bases remaining between them. Looked up from germline, CDR1 is SNHLY and CDR2 is FYNNEI. The CDR3 contains 13 residues. The CDR3, as DNA: TGTGCCAGCAGTTTACAACGCGCCGGGGAGCTGTTTTTT. Its protein product is CASSLQRAGELFF. Full variable domain (remainder filled in from reference TRBV2 and TRBJ2-2): EPEVTQTPSHQVTQMGQEVILRCVPISNHLYFYWYRQILGQKVEFLVSFYNNEISEKSEIFDDQFSVERPDGSNFTLKIRSTKLEDSAMYFCASSLQRAGELFFGEGSRLTVL.